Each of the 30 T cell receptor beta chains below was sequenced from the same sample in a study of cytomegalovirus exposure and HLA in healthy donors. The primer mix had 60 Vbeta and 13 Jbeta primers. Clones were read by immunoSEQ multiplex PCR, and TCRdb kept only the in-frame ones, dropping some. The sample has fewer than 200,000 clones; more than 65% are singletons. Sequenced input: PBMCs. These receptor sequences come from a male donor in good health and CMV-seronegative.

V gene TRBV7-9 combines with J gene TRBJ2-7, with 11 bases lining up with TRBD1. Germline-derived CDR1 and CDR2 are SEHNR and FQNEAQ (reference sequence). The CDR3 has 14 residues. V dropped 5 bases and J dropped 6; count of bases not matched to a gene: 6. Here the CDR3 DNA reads TGTGCCAGCAGCGGGGGGACAGGGGGGTTCGAGCAGTACTTC. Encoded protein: CASSGGTGGFEQYF.

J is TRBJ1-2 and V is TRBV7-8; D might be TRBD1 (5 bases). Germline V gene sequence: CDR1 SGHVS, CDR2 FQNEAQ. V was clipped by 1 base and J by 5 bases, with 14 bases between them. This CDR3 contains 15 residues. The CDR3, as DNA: TGTGCCAGCAGCTTAGAGGGCAGGGCCTGGTATGGCTACACCTTC. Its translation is CASSLEGRAWYGYTF.

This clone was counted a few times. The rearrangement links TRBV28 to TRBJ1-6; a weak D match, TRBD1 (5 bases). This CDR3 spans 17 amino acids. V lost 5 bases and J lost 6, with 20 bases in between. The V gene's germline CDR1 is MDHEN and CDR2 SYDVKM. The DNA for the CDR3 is TGTGCCAGCAGTCTAGGGGTCCGGAGGGGAGGTAATTCACCCCTCCACTTT. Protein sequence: CASSLGVRRGGNSPLHF.

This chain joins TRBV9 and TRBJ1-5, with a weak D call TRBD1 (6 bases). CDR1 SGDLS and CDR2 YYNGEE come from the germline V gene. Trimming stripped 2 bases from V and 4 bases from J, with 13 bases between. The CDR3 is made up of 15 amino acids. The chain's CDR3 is CASSVHEGVNQPQHF. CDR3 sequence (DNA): TGTGCCAGCAGCGTTCACGAGGGGGTTAATCAGCCCCAGCATTTT.

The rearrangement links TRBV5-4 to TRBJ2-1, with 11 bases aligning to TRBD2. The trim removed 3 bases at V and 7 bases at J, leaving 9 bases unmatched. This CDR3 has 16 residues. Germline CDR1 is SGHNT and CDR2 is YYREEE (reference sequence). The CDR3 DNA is TGTGCCAGCAGCTCATTAGCGGGGGGGCCGGTAAATGAGCAGTTCTTC. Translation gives CASSSLAGGPVNEQFF.

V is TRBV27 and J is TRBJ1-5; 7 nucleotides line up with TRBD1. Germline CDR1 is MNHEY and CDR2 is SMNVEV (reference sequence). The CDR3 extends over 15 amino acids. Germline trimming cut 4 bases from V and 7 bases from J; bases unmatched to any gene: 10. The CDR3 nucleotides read TGTGCCAGCAGTTCGGGGATACTCAGGGGGCAGCCCCAGCATTTT. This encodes CASSSGILRGQPQHF.

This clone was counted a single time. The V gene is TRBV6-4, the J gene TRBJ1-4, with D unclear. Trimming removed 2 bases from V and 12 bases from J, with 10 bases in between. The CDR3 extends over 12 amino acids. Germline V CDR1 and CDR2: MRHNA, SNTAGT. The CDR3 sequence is CASSDGWEELFF. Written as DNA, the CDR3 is TGTGCCAGCAGTGACGGTTGGGAGGAACTGTTTTTT.

The CDR3: CASSRTLFAGALNEQFF. In nucleotides, the CDR3 is TGTGCCAGCAGCCGGACCCTCTTCGCGGGGGCCCTCAATGAGCAGTTCTTC. This sequence joins TRBV5-4 and TRBJ2-1, with D possibly being TRBD2 (7 bases). The length of the CDR3 is 17 residues. Germline CDR1 reads SGHNT; CDR2 reads YYREEE (reference sequence). V lost 4 bases, J lost 6 bases, and 23 bases lay in between.

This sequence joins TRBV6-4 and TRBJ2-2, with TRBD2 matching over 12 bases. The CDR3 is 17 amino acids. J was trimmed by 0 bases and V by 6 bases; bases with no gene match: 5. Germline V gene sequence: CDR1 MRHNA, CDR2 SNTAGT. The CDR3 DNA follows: TGTGCCAGCAGACGTCTAGCGGGAGGGGCGAACACCGGGGAGCTGTTTTTT. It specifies CASRRLAGGANTGELFF.

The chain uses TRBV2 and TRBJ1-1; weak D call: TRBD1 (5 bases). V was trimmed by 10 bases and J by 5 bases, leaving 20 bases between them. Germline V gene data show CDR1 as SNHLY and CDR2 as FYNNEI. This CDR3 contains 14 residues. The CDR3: CANSKMRGGTEAFF. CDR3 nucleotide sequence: TGTGCCAACTCTAAGATGAGGGGAGGGACTGAAGCTTTCTTT.

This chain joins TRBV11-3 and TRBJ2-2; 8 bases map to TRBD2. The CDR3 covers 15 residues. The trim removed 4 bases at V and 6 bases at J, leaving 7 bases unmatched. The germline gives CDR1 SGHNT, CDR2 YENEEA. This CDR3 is CASSSILAAPGELFF. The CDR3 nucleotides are TGTGCCAGCAGCTCAATACTAGCGGCCCCCGGGGAGCTGTTTTTT.

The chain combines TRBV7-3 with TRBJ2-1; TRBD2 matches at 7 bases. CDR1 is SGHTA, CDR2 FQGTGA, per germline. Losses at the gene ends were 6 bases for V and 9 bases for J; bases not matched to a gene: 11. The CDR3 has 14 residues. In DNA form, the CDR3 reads TGTGCCAGCAGTGATCCGGGACTACTATCTGAGCAGTTCTTC. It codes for CASSDPGLLSEQFF.

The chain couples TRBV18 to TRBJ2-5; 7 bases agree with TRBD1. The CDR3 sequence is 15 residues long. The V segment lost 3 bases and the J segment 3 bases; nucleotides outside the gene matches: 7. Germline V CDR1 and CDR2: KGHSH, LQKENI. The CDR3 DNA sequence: TGTGCCAGCTCACCCCTAGGGACAGCAAAAGAGACCCAGTACTTC. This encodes CASSPLGTAKETQYF.

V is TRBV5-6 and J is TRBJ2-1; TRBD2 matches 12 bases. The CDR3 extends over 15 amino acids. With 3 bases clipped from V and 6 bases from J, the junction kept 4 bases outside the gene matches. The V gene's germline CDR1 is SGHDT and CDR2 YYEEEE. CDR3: CASSSGLAGSNEQFF. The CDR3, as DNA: TGTGCCAGCAGCTCGGGACTAGCGGGTTCCAATGAGCAGTTCTTC.

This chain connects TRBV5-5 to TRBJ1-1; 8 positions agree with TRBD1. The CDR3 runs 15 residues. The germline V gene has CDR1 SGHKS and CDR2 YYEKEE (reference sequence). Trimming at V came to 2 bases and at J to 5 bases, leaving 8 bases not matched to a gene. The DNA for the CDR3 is TGTGCCAGCAGCTTCGCAGGGGGCGCGGGAACTGAAGCTTTCTTT. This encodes CASSFAGGAGTEAFF.

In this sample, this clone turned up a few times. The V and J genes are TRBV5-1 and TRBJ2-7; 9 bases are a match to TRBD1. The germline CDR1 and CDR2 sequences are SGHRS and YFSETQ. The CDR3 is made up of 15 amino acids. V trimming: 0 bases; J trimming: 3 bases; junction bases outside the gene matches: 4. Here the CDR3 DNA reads TGCGCCAGCAGCTTGGGAGGGACAGGGCGCTACGAGCAGTACTTC. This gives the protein CASSLGGTGRYEQYF.

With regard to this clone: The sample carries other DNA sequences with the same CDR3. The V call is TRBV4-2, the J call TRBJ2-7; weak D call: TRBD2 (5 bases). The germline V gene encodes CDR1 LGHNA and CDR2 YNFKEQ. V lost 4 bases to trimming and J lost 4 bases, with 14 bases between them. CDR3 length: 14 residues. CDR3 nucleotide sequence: TGTGCCAGCAGCCCAGGACTCGGATTATACGAGCAGTACTTC. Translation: CASSPGLGLYEQYF.

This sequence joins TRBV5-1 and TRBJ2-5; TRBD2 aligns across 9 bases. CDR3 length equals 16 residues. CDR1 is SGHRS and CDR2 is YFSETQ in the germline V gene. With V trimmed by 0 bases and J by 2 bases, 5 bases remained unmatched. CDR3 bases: TGCGCCAGCAGCTTGGATCGGGCGGGAGGGCAAGAGACCCAGTACTTC. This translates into CASSLDRAGGQETQYF.

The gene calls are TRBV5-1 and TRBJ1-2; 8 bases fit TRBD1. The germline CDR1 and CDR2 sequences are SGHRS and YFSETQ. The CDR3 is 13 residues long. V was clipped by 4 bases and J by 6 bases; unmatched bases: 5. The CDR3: CASSEDRVDGYTF. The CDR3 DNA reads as TGCGCCAGCAGCGAGGACAGGGTAGATGGCTACACCTTC.

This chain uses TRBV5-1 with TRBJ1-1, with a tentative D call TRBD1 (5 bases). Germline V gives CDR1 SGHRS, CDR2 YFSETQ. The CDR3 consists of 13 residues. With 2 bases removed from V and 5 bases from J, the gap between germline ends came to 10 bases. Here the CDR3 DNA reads TGCGCCAGCAGCTTAAGGGGCCCGACTGAAGCTTTCTTT. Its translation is CASSLRGPTEAFF.

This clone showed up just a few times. For the CDR3, the DNA is TGCGCCAGCAGCCAAGATTCGGGGGAGCTGTACGAGCAGTACTTC. Its translation: CASSQDSGELYEQYF. This rearrangement joins TRBV4-3 to TRBJ2-7; TRBD2 is a possible D gene (6 bases). Trimming pared 0 bases from V and 4 bases from J, leaving 13 bases between. The CDR3 is 15 amino acids. Germline loops: CDR1 LGHNA, CDR2 YSLEER.

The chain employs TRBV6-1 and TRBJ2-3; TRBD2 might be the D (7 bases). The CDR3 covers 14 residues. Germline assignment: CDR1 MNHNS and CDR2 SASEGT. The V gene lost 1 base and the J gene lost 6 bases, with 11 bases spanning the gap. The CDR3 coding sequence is TGTGCCAGCAGTGAAGGGGGGGGCGTGGATACGCAGTATTTT. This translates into CASSEGGGVDTQYF.

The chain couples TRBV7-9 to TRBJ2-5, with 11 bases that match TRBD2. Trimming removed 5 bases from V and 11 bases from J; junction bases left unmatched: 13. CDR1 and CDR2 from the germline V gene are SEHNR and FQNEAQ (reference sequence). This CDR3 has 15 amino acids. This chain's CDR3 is CASSPLAGGPGEQYF. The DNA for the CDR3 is TGTGCCAGCAGCCCGTTAGCGGGAGGGCCAGGGGAGCAGTACTTC.

CDR3 DNA: TGTGCCAGCAGCTTTAGTCAGGGGGCCCATGGCTACACCTTC. This translates into CASSFSQGAHGYTF. This chain links TRBV7-9 with TRBJ1-2; 8 bases are a match to TRBD1. Germline CDR1 SEHNR, CDR2 FQNEAQ (reference sequence). The CDR3 length is 14 residues. V was pared by 3 bases and J by 6 bases, with 6 bases of the junction left unmatched.

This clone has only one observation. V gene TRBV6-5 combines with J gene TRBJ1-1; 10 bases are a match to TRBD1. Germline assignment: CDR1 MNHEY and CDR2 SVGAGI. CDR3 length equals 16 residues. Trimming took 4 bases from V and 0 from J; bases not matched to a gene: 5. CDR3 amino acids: CASSFRDRGMNTEAFF. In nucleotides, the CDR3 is TGTGCCAGCAGTTTCCGGGACAGGGGAATGAACACTGAAGCTTTCTTT.

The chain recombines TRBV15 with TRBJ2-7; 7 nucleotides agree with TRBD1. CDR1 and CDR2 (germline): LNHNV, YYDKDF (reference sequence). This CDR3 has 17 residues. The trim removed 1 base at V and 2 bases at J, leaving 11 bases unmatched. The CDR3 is CATSRVTGRNRPYEQYF. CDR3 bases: TGTGCCACCAGCAGAGTGACAGGGAGAAATCGACCCTACGAGCAGTACTTC. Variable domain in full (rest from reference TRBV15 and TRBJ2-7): DAMVIQNPRYQVTQFGKPVTLSCSQTLNHNVMYWYQQKSSQAPKLLFHYYDKDFNNEADTPDNFQSRRPNTSFCFLDIRSPGLGDTAMYLCATSRVTGRNRPYEQYFGPGTRLTVT.

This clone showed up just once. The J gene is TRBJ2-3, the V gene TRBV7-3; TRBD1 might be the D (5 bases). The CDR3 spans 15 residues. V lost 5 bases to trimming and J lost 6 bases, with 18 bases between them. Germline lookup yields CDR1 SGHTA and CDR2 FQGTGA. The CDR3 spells CASSQDAGPSDTQYF. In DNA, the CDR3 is TGTGCCAGCAGCCAAGACGCAGGGCCGTCGGATACGCAGTATTTT.

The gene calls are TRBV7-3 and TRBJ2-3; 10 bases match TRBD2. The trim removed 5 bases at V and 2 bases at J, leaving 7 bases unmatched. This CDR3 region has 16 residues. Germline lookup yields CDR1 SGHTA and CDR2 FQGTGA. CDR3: CASSLIAGGFTDTQYF. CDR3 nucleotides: TGTGCCAGCAGCCTGATAGCGGGAGGCTTCACAGATACGCAGTATTTT.

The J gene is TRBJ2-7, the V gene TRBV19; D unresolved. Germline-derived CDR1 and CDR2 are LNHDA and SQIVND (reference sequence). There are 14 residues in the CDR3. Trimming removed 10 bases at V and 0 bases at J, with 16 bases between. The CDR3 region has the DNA TGTGCCACCAGGTCCAATTTTCGCTCCTACGAGCAGTACTTC. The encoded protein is CATRSNFRSYEQYF. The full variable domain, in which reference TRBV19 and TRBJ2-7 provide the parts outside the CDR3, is DGGITQSPKYLFRKEGQNVTLSCEQNLNHDAMYWYRQDPGQGLRLIYYSQIVNDFQKGDIAEGYSVSREKKESFPLTVTSAQKNPTAFYLCATRSNFRSYEQYFGPGTRLTVT.

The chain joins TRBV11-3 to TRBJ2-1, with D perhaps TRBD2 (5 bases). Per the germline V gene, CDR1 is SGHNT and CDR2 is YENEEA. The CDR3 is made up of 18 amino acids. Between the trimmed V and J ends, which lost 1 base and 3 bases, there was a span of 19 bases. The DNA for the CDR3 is TGTGCCAGCAGCTTAGGGTCCCGGCGGGCATACCACTACAATGAGCAGTTCTTC. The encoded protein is CASSLGSRRAYHYNEQFF.